These 12 T cell receptor beta chains came from one sample sequenced in a study of type 1 regulatory T cells. TCRdb itself ran the reads through MiXCR, one entry per CDR3 protein. Found here are approximately 25,000 distinct CDR3 sequences, approximately 51% of them singletons; the top ten hold 4.5% to 5.5%. Their recognized antigens are unknown. The sample taken for sequencing was cultured T cells, either the whole culture or a sorted T cell fraction (not recorded which). The receptors come from a human donor in good health.

This chain links TRBV4-2 with TRBJ1-1; D might be TRBD1 (5 bases). The CDR3 has 17 residues. V lost 6 bases, J lost 3 bases, and 23 bases lay in between. Germline loops: CDR1 LGHNA, CDR2 YNFKEQ. The CDR3, as DNA: TGTGCCAGCAGTGCGAACCGTCGTTTTTCGGGGGACACTGAAGCTTTCTTT. Amino acids: CASSANRRFSGDTEAFF.

The chain employs TRBV18 and TRBJ1-2; D unclear. Germline V gene lookup returns CDR1 KGHSH and CDR2 LQKENI. Trimming left V 2 bases short and J 2 bases short, with 6 bases between. This CDR3 region has 13 residues. The CDR3 sequence is CASSPSNNYGYTF. The CDR3 DNA reads TGTGCCAGCTCACCATCGAACAACTATGGCTACACCTTC.

V is TRBV5-1 and J is TRBJ2-6, with no clear D. CDR3 size: 15 residues. Trimming pared 4 bases from V and 1 base from J, leaving 9 bases between. Germline V gene data show CDR1 as SGHRS and CDR2 as YFSETQ. The CDR3, as DNA: TGCGCCAGCAGCCCGACACCTTCTGGGGCCAACGTCCTGACTTTC. Translation: CASSPTPSGANVLTF.

This clonotype was counted between two and nine times. The chain recombines TRBV6-1 with TRBJ2-7; 9 bases are shared with TRBD1. With 10 bases clipped from V and 0 bases from J, the junction kept 7 bases outside the gene matches. The length of the CDR3 is 14 residues. Germline V gene data show CDR1 as MNHNS and CDR2 as SASEGT. The CDR3 region is CATRDRETSYEQYF. The CDR3 region has the DNA TGTGCCACCCGGGACAGGGAGACCTCCTACGAGCAGTACTTC.

This clonotype showed up just a few times. The V gene is TRBV6-5, the J gene TRBJ1-1; 11 bases match TRBD1. Germline CDR1 and CDR2: MNHEY and SVGAGI. The V segment lost 5 bases and the J segment 5 bases; nucleotides outside the gene matches: 7. This CDR3 contains 15 residues. This chain's CDR3 is CASSPRTGGLTEAFF. The CDR3, as DNA: TGTGCCAGCAGTCCGAGGACAGGGGGCTTAACTGAAGCTTTCTTT.

The genes are TRBV10-3 and TRBJ2-7; no clear D. Trimming removed 10 bases from V and 5 bases from J, with 18 bases in between. This CDR3 has 13 residues. Germline assignment: CDR1 ENHRY and CDR2 SYGVKD. CDR3 DNA: TGTGCCACGAAGACGGTATCGGCGAACGAGCAGTACTTC. It codes for CATKTVSANEQYF.

This clonotype was counted ten times or more. The CDR3 region has the DNA TGTGCCAGCAGCGAGGGAATAGCGGGGGGGCCCTACGAGCAGTACTTC. Its protein product is CASSEGIAGGPYEQYF. This sequence joins TRBV7-9 and TRBJ2-7, with 11 bases fitting TRBD2. J lost 2 bases, V lost 5 bases, and 8 bases had no gene match. The V gene's germline CDR1 is SEHNR and CDR2 FQNEAQ (reference sequence). CDR3 size: 16 residues.

In its sample, this clonotype is medium-sized (0.01 to 0.1%). The chain uses TRBV20-1 and TRBJ2-2, with D hard to call. V lost 0 bases to trimming and J lost 2 bases, with 4 bases between them. Germline loops: CDR1 DFQATT, CDR2 SNEGSKA (reference sequence). CDR3 length equals 13 residues. CDR3 amino acids: CSARDINTGELFF. The CDR3 DNA is TGCAGTGCTAGAGATATTAACACCGGGGAGCTGTTTTTT.

The chain carries TRBV5-1 and TRBJ2-1; D tentatively fits TRBD1 or TRBD2 (6 bases each). Germline V CDR1 and CDR2: SGHRS, YFSETQ. The V end was cut by 0 bases, the J end by 1 base, with 11 bases between. The CDR3 is made up of 16 amino acids. CDR3 in DNA: TGCGCCAGCAGCTTGGTGGGGGGCCGATCCTACAATGAGCAGTTCTTC. This gives the protein CASSLVGGRSYNEQFF.

This clonotype came up a few times. The chain combines TRBV4-2 with TRBJ1-1; D may be TRBD1 (5 bases). In germline, CDR1 is LGHNA, CDR2 YNFKEQ. This CDR3 is built from 16 residues. With 2 bases removed from V and 1 base from J, the gap between germline ends came to 14 bases. This chain's CDR3 is CASSQIPGGKNTEAFF. The CDR3 region has the DNA TGTGCCAGCAGCCAAATTCCCGGGGGGAAGAACACTGAAGCTTTCTTT.

Points on this clonotype: Given the absence of the conserved phenylalanine or tryptophan at the CDR3 end, a read error is likely. It is unclear where the CDR3 begins or ends on the DNA, so no DNA is shown, and the CDR3 is as TCRdb lists it. CDR3 loop: CASGFSGTGDSI. The chain has TRBV6-1 and TRBJ1-2; the D call in the table, TRBD1, was not verified against the DNA. Germline loops: CDR1 MNHNS, CDR2 SASEGT. Both ends counted, the CDR3 spans 12 residues.

The chain links TRBV7-2 to TRBJ2-1; a weak D match, TRBD2 (5 bases). Trimming took 5 bases from V and 7 from J, leaving 9 bases between them. The germline V gene encodes CDR1 SGHTA and CDR2 FQGNSA. This CDR3 is built from 12 residues. In DNA, the CDR3 is TGTGCCAGCAGCCCAACTAGGAATGAGCAGTTCTTC. It is translated as CASSPTRNEQFF.